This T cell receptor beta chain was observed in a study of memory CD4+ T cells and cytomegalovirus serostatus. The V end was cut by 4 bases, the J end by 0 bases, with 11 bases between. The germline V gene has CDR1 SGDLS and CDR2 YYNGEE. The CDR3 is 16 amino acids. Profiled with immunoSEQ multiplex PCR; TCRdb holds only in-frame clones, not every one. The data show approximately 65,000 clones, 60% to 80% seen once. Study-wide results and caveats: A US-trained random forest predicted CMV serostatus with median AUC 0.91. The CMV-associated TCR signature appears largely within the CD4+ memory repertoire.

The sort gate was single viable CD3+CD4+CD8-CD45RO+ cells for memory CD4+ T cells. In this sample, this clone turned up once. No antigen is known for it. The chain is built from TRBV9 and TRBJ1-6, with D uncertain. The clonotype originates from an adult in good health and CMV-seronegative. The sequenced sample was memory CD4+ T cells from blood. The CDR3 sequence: CASSPRPGSYNSPLHF. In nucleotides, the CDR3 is TGTGCCAGCAGCCCTCGGCCGGGCTCCTATAATTCACCCCTCCACTTT.